This TCR beta chain was captured in a study of blood T cells in healthy people across ages. About the study: In model experiments, template switching was able to capture about one barcoded beta molecule for every two T cells that were present. General observations from the study: In older individuals, TCR beta diversity per million T cells was lower, falling roughly linearly with age.

Then a second PCR, running about 6 to 11 cycles, was carried out with a sample-barcoded 5' primer and a J-beta primer mix. TCRdb re-analysed the 5' RACE reads in MiXCR, keeping a single row per CDR3 protein. The sample lists about 640,000 distinct CDR3 sequences, 58% occurring once. This CDR3 contains 13 residues. Germline V lookup: CDR1 SQVTM, CDR2 ANQGSEA. Remarks on this clonotype: What it recognizes is unknown.

Specimen: blood. The chain carries TRBV29-1 and TRBJ2-1; 8 nucleotides align to TRBD1. The end of the DNA is better explained by TRBJ2-7, so the J call may be wrong. This receptor was taken from a man aged 60 to 75 in good health. Written as DNA, the CDR3 is TGCAGCGCTGGACAGGGATCAGTCCATGAGCAGTACTTC. Translating gives CSAGQGSVHEQYF.